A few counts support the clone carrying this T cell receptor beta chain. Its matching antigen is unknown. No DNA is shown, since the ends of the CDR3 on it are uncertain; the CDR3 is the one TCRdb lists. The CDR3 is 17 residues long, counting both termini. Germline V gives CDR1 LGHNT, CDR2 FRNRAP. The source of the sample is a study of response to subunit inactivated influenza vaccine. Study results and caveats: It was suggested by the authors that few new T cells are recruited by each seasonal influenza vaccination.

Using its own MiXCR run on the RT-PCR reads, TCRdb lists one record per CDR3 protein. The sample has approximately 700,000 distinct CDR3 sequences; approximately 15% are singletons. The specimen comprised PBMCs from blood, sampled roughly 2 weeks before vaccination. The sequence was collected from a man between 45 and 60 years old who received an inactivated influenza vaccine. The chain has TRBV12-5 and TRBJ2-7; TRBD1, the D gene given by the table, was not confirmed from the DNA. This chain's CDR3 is CASGLEKAGQGCNEQYF.